This TCR beta chain appears in the sequencing data of a study of siplizumab effects on memory and regulatory T cells. Regarding the study as a whole: Alloreactive clones mapping to unstimulated subsets formed only a minor fraction. Suppressive activity of Tregs proliferating in siplizumab cultures remained unconfirmed.

With respect to this clone: Its specificity is unknown.

Germline V gene lookup returns CDR1 MGHRA and CDR2 YSYEKL. Trimming took off 2 bases at V and 3 bases at J, with 10 bases between the two ends. The CDR3 covers 14 residues. Sequencing used immunoSEQ multiplex PCR; TCRdb keeps in-frame clones, though not all of them. The sample holds about 15,000 clones, approximately 45% seen once. Coculturing at 37°C lasted around 6 days for the mixed lymphocyte reaction cells. The sample comprised CFSE-low (dividing) CD4+ T cells sorted from an allogeneic mixed lymphocyte reaction. The TCR originated in a human donor in good health; the cells came from an allogeneic mixed lymphocyte reaction. Some clones in this sample may be carry-over from other donors' samples. This chain uses TRBV4-1 with TRBJ2-5, with D perhaps matching TRBD2 (5 bases). The CDR3 DNA reads TGCGCCAGCAGCCAAACAACTAGAAAAGAGACCCAGTACTTC. This gives the protein CASSQTTRKETQYF.